The TCR beta chain under discussion was sequenced for a study of regulatory T cells in long-lasting Graves disease. This clonotype was observed at least ten times. Combining iRepertoire HTBI primers with Arm-PCR of CDR3 regions, the authors built TCR beta libraries. TCRdb passed the multiplex PCR reads through MiXCR, listing each CDR3 protein once. The data contain 300,000 to 350,000 distinct CDR3 sequences, around 20% of them singletons. The time point: persistent/refractory GD, antithyroid drugs over 5 years with positive TRAb. RNA isolated from PBMCs was used to make the TCR library. The CDR3 totals 14 residues. Unmatched junction bases numbered 4, after V lost 5 bases and J lost 5 bases. Germline values: CDR1 MNHEY, CDR2 SMNVEV (reference sequence).

The chain joins TRBV27 to TRBJ1-4; TRBD1 agrees at 8 bases. The receptor was derived from a female donor with Graves disease. Source: peripheral blood mononuclear cells (PBMCs), taken when the disease was refractory, from a patient treated with antithyroid drugs. Written as DNA, the CDR3 is TGTGCCAGCAGTCCTCAGGGGGCCAATGAAAAACTGTTTTTT. Its protein is CASSPQGANEKLFF.